The next 5 T cell receptor beta chains were all read from a single sample in a study of HIV-infected patients and healthy controls. TCRdb reprocessed the 5' RACE reads with MiXCR, giving one entry per CDR3 protein. This sample yields some 70,000 distinct CDR3 sequences, of which less than 20% are seen a single time; approximately 1.5% belongs to the top ten. Sample: CD4+ T cells from blood. Every receptor here comes from a human donor in good health.

This clonotype has at least ten counts. The chain employs TRBV3-1 and TRBJ1-1, with D possibly being TRBD1 (5 bases). Trimming removed 4 bases at V and 5 bases at J, with 11 bases between. CDR3 length equals 13 residues. CDR1 is LGHDT and CDR2 is YNNKEL in the germline V gene (reference sequence). CDR3 loop: CASSPRGGTEAFF. The CDR3 DNA sequence: TGTGCCAGCAGCCCTAGGGGCGGGACTGAAGCTTTCTTT.

This clonotype was observed at least ten times. The chain uses TRBV20-1 and TRBJ1-1, with D possibly being TRBD1 (5 bases). V lost 3 bases, J lost 6 bases, and 17 bases lay in between. CDR3 length equals 14 residues. Per the germline V gene, CDR1 is DFQATT and CDR2 is SNEGSKA (reference sequence). Here the CDR3 DNA reads TGCAGTGCTAGGGGTCCCCAGGGTGGAGCTGAAGCTTTCTTT. It codes for CSARGPQGGAEAFF.

This clonotype has more than one count but fewer than ten. The CDR3 nucleotides read TGTGCCAGCAGCCAATGGGAAAGCAATCAGCCCCAGCATTTT. This encodes CASSQWESNQPQHF. V usage is TRBV3-1 and J usage is TRBJ1-5; no definite D call. Trimming left V 2 bases short and J 1 base short, with 6 bases between. Germline V gives CDR1 LGHDT, CDR2 YNNKEL (reference sequence). The CDR3 extends over 14 amino acids.

This clonotype was counted many times. The J gene is TRBJ1-2, the V gene TRBV2; D might be TRBD1 (6 bases). Germline CDR1 SNHLY, CDR2 FYNNEI. Trimming shortened V by 10 bases and J by 8 bases, and 17 bases separated the two germline ends. This CDR3 contains 12 residues. The CDR3 nucleotides read TGTGCCACCCGACCGGGGGCGCGGGGCTACACCTTC. It encodes CATRPGARGYTF. The whole variable domain, filled in from reference TRBV2 and TRBJ1-2, reads EPEVTQTPSHQVTQMGQEVILRCVPISNHLYFYWYRQILGQKVEFLVSFYNNEISEKSEIFDDQFSVERPDGSNFTLKIRSTKLEDSAMYFCATRPGARGYTFGSGTRLTVV.

This clonotype has ten or more counts. The DNA for the CDR3 is TGTGCCAGCAGCGCGTCAATGGATCAGCCCCAGCATTTT. Residues: CASSASMDQPQHF. The chain recombines TRBV7-9 with TRBJ1-5; unclear D gene. The CDR3 length is 13 residues. CDR1 and CDR2 (germline): SEHNR, FQNEAQ (reference sequence). The V end lost 5 bases, the J end lost 5 bases, and 10 bases lay between the germline ends.